The clone carrying this T cell receptor beta chain showed up just once. The antigen is undetermined. V dropped 1 base and J dropped 7; count of bases not matched to a gene: 6. CDR1 is SGHTA and CDR2 is FQGNSA in the germline V gene. The CDR3 contains 15 residues. This record belongs to a study of shared clonotypes between healthy human individuals. Study-wide findings and caveats: Investigators collected only blood, and repertoires in tissues likely differ. In contrast to clonotypes shared by all four donors, non-shared clonotypes had lower generation probabilities.

Profiled with immunoSEQ multiplex PCR; TCRdb holds only in-frame clones, not every one. The sample shows about 680,000 clones, around 73% of them seen only once. Division of CD4+ cells produced a CD45RA+ naive subset and a CD45RA-negative memory subset. This chain uses TRBV7-2 with TRBJ2-1, with TRBD2 matching over 8 bases. This sequence was found in a woman under 40 in good health. Sequenced sample: memory CD4+ T cells sorted from blood. Noted subset: CD45RA-negative fraction. In nucleotides, the CDR3 is TGTGCCAGCAGCTTAGGAGCGGGAGCGTGGAATGAGCAGTTCTTC. Amino acid sequence: CASSLGAGAWNEQFF.